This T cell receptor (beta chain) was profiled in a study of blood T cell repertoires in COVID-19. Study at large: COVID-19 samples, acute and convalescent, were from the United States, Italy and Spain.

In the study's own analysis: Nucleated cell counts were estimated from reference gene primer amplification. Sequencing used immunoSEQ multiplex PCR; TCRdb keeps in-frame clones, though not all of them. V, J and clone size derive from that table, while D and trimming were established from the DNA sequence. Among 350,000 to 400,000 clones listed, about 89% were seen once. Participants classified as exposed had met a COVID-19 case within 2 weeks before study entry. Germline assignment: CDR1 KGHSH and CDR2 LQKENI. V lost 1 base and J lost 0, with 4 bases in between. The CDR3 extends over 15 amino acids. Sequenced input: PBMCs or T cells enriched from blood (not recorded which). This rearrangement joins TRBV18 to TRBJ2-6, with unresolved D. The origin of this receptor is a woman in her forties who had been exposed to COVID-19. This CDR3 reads CASSPLGSGANVLTF. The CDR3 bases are TGTGCCAGCTCACCACTCGGCTCTGGGGCCAACGTCCTGACTTTC.